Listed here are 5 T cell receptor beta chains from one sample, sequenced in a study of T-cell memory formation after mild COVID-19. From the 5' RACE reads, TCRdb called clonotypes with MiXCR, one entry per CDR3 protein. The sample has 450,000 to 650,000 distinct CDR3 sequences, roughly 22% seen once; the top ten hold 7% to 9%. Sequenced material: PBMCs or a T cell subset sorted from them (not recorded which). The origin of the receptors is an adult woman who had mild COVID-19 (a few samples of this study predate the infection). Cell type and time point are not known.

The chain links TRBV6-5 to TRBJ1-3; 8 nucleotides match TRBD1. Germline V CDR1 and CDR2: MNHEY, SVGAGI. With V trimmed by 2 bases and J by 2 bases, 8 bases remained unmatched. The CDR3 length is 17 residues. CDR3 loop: CASSYDAGGLTGNTIYF. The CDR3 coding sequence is TGTGCCAGCAGTTACGACGCAGGGGGCCTAACTGGAAACACCATATATTTT.

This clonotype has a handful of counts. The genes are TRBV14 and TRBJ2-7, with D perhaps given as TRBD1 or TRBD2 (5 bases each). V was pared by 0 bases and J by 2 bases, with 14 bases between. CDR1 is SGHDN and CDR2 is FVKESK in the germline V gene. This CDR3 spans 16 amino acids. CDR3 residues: CASSQEGTITTYEQYF. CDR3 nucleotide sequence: TGTGCCAGCAGCCAAGAAGGGACGATAACTACCTACGAGCAGTACTTC. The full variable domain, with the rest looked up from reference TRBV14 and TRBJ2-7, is EAGVTQFPSHSVIEKGQTVTLRCDPISGHDNLYWYRRVMGKEIKFLLHFVKESKQDESGMPNNRFLAERTGGTYSTLKVQPAELEDSGVYFCASSQEGTITTYEQYFGPGTRLTVT.

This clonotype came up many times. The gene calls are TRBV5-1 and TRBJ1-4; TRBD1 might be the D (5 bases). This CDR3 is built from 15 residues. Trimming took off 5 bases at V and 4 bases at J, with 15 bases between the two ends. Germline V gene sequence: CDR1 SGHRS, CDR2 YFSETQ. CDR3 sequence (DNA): TGCGCCAGCAGATCCGCGACAGATTATAATGAAAAACTGTTTTTT. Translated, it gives CASRSATDYNEKLFF.

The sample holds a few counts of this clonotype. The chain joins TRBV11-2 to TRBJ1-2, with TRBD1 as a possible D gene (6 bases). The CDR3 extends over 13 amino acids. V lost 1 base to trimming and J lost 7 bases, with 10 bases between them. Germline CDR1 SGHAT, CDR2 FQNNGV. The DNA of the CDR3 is TGTGCCAGCAGCTTAGGTGGGGGCAGTGGCTACACCTTC. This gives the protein CASSLGGGSGYTF.

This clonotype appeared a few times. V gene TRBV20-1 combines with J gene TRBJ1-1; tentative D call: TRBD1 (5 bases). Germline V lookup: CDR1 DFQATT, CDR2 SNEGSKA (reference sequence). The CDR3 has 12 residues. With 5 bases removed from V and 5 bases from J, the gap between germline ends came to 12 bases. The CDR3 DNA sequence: TGCAGTGCTGACCACGGGGGGACTGAAGCTTTCTTT. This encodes CSADHGGTEAFF.